A selection of T cell receptor beta chains follows, all from one sample in a study of T cell repertoires in cytomegalovirus infection. TCRdb redid the calling of the reads with MiXCR, one entry per CDR3 protein. The profile shows around 740,000 distinct CDR3 sequences, roughly 36% of them singletons. Input material: PBMCs. The receptors shown here come from a human donor in good health (CMV status not recorded). Some clones in this sample may be carry-over from other donors' samples. CDR3s include the opening cysteine and the closing phenylalanine or tryptophan. The D gene is left open where the match is weak. Size values are once, few and many counts, or a class for expanded clones, and some rows have none.

cdr3_nt cdr3_aa clone_size v_call d_call j_call
TGTGCCAGCAGATACACCAAAGCGTGGGCAGGGGGCAGCTACGAGCAGTACTTC CASRYTKAWAGGSYEQYF - TRBV28 TRBD1 TRBJ2-7
TGCGCCAGCAGCCAATATCCGGGGACGACAGATACGCAGTATTTT CASSQYPGTTDTQYF many TRBV4-1 - TRBJ2-3
TGCAGTGCTCGAACCATATACAGGGGGTCAGCCAAAAACATTCAGTACTTC CSARTIYRGSAKNIQYF - TRBV20-1 TRBD1 TRBJ2-4
TGTGCCAGCAGTGGGGACAGGGGGGTAGGTCAGCCCCAGCATTTT CASSGDRGVGQPQHF few TRBV2 TRBD1 TRBJ1-5
TGTGCCAGCAGTTCTCCGATGGGCAATCAGCCCCAGCATTTT CASSSPMGNQPQHF few TRBV12-3/TRBV12-4 - TRBJ1-5
TGTGCCAGCTCACTTTCGGGACCCCCTTCCTACGAGCAGTACTTC CASSLSGPPSYEQYF - TRBV18 - TRBJ2-7
TGTGCTAGTGGTCCGACGGCCCTCACAGCGAACGGGGCGGACACTGAAGCTTTCTTT CASGPTALTANGADTEAFF - TRBV12-5 - TRBJ1-1
TGTGCCAGCAGCAGCCGACAGTCCCATAATTCACCCCTCCACTTT CASSSRQSHNSPLHF - TRBV28 - TRBJ1-6
TGTGCCAGCAGTTTTAGACAGGGCCGGGCAGATACGCAGTATTTT CASSFRQGRADTQYF many TRBV27 TRBD1 TRBJ2-3
TGCAGTGCCCAAAGGGGAAATCAGCCCCAGCATTTT CSAQRGNQPQHF - TRBV20-1 - TRBJ1-5
TGTGCCACCAGCAAAGCGGGGGGAAACACCATATATTTT CATSKAGGNTIYF - TRBV15 - TRBJ1-3
TGTGCCAGCAGCCCCGACGGGGGGCCGGGTGGCTACACCTTC CASSPDGGPGGYTF - TRBV7-9 - TRBJ1-2
TGTGCCAGCAGTGAATGGGGGGCGTATAATTCACCCCTCCACTTT CASSEWGAYNSPLHF - TRBV25-1 - TRBJ1-6
TGTGCCAGCAGTTCCCTAACAGGGGCCCAAGAGACCCAGTACTTC CASSSLTGAQETQYF - TRBV12-3/TRBV12-4 TRBD1 TRBJ2-5
TGTGCCACCAGTGACCCCGAGGGGGCACTCACCGGGGAGCTGTTTTTT CATSDPEGALTGELFF - TRBV24-1 TRBD1 TRBJ2-2
TGTGCCAGCAGCCCAGGACCCTATCAGCCCCAGCATTTT CASSPGPYQPQHF - TRBV7-8 - TRBJ1-5
TGTGCCAGCAGCCAAGAGGGGGTCTTCGGTTCACCCCTCCACTTT CASSQEGVFGSPLHF - TRBV14 - TRBJ1-6
TGTGCCAGTAGTTTGTCTAGGGAAGGGATCTTCAATGAGCAGTTCTTC CASSLSREGIFNEQFF - TRBV19 - TRBJ2-1
TGTGCCAGCAGACAGGGGGTGGATTCACCCCTCCACTTT CASRQGVDSPLHF - TRBV6-6 TRBD1 TRBJ1-6
TGTGCCAGCAGGGCAGGGGGGGACTACGAGCAGTACTTC CASRAGGDYEQYF few TRBV5-4 - TRBJ2-7
TGTGCCAGCAGTGAACGTGGGACAGTTAAACTGTTTTTT CASSERGTVKLFF few TRBV6-1 TRBD1 TRBJ1-4
TGCGCCAGCAGCCAAGACTATCTAGATGAGCAGTTCTTC CASSQDYLDEQFF - TRBV4-1 - TRBJ2-1
TGTGCCAGCAGCTTGGCTCAGGGGCGGGGGGACGAGCAGTACTTC CASSLAQGRGDEQYF - TRBV7-2 TRBD2 TRBJ2-7